This TCR beta chain emerged from a study of monozygotic twins with inflammatory bowel disease. Study-level results: For IBD patients, clonotypes shared with others were fewer than for healthy twins, especially with disease activity. The study found lower TCRbeta diversity (inverse Simpson) in IBD patients than in healthy co-twins.

The CDR3 covers 15 residues. The germline V gene has CDR1 SEHNR and CDR2 FQNEAQ (reference sequence). As to this clonotype: Its specificity is not known.

TCRdb re-called the 5' RACE reads and catalogs CDR3 proteins one per entry, DNA excluded. The sample totals a few hundred thousand distinct CDR3 sequences. The V gene is TRBV7-9, the J gene TRBJ2-7; checking the TCRdb D call of TRBD1 is not possible without DNA. Sequences were obtained from blood. The receptor was isolated from a human donor with ulcerative colitis or Crohn's disease, or a healthy co-twin of an affected twin (not recorded which). CDR3 region: CASSPSTGYSYEQYF. The complete variable domain, with remaining parts taken from reference TRBV7-9 and TRBJ2-7, reads DTGVSQNPRHKITKRGQNVTFRCDPISEHNRLYWYRQTLGQGPEFLTYFQNEAQLEKSRLLSDRFSAERPKGSFSTLEIQRTEQGDSAMYLCASSPSTGYSYEQYFGPGTRLTVT.